This T cell receptor beta chain was captured by sequencing in a study of CD8+CD57+ T cells in acquired aplastic anemia. Previously, flow cytometry had revealed CD8+CD57+ cell expansion in the patients chosen for sequencing. The patients all had a severe acquired aplastic anemia diagnosis. The CDR3 runs 15 residues. The V end lost 6 bases, the J end lost 2 bases, and 17 bases lay between the germline ends. The germline V gene encodes CDR1 SGHTA and CDR2 FQGNSA. The template for TCR beta VDJ and CDR3 sequence profiling was genomic DNA. TCRdb itself ran the reads through MiXCR, one entry per CDR3 protein. This sample carries 200,000 to 300,000 distinct CDR3 sequences, around half of them seen once, and the ten largest clones take about 7.8%.

Sequences were obtained from sorted CD4+, CD8+, or CD8+CD57+ T cells (not recorded which) from PBMCs. The TCR was taken from a human donor with aplastic anemia. V usage is TRBV7-2 and J usage is TRBJ2-7, with D unresolved. The CDR3 nucleotides read TGTGCCAGCAGTGGCAATCCTGGTCCTGCCTACGAGCAGTACTTC. It specifies CASSGNPGPAYEQYF.